A single sample is the source of the 4 T cell receptor beta chains below, sequenced in a study of cytotoxic CD8 clonotypes in ibrutinib-treated CLL. The table came from immunoSEQ multiplex PCR; TCRdb's copy has only in-frame clones and leaves some out. The data show fewer than 30,000 clones, around two thirds seen once. Sequenced material: PBMCs, taken at disease progression, from a patient treated with ibrutinib. The receptors were gathered from a human donor with chronic lymphocytic leukemia.

V and J are TRBV10-3 and TRBJ1-2; D gene uncertain. CDR1 is ENHRY and CDR2 is SYGVKD in the germline V gene. The CDR3 is 16 residues long. Trimming took 0 bases from V and 2 from J, leaving 13 bases between them. CDR3 amino acids: CAISESRVVINYGYTF. CDR3 sequence (DNA): TGTGCCATCAGTGAGTCGAGGGTTGTGATAAACTATGGCTACACCTTC.

This chain joins TRBV7-9 and TRBJ2-3, with 8 positions matching TRBD2. J was trimmed by 3 bases and V by 4 bases; bases with no gene match: 12. Germline CDR1 reads SEHNR; CDR2 reads FQNEAQ (reference sequence). The CDR3 runs 17 residues. CDR3 sequence: CASSSSLSGGRTDTQYF. The CDR3 coding sequence is TGTGCCAGCAGCTCCTCTCTGAGCGGGGGTCGGACAGATACGCAGTATTTT.

The chain recombines TRBV29-1 with TRBJ1-2, with D possibly matching TRBD1 (5 bases). The CDR3 extends over 14 amino acids. The germline V and J ends were trimmed by 3 bases and 1 base, with 12 bases remaining between them. The germline gives CDR1 SQVTM, CDR2 ANQGSEA. The CDR3 nucleotides are TGCAGCGTTGACGGGACGGACTTTAACTATGGCTACACCTTC. Its translation: CSVDGTDFNYGYTF.

This clone was observed many times. V is TRBV9 and J is TRBJ2-7; D is uncertain. CDR1 SGDLS and CDR2 YYNGEE come from the germline V gene. Trimming removed 0 bases from V and 2 bases from J, with 9 bases in between. The CDR3 contains 14 residues. CDR3 nucleotide sequence: TGTGCCAGCAGCGTAGACACGTCACCCTACGAGCAGTACTTC. Amino acid sequence: CASSVDTSPYEQYF.